Sequencing of this T cell receptor (beta chain) was carried out in a study of T-cell memory formation after mild COVID-19. Whole-study context: TCR clusters showed largely donor specificity. Study results and limitations: Pre-infection memory carried some responding clones, suggesting that cross-reactive memory joined.

Trimming stripped 2 bases from V and 4 bases from J, with 18 bases between. CDR1 is MNHNS and CDR2 is SASEGT in the germline V gene. The CDR3 length is 17 residues. In TCRdb, the 5' RACE reads were re-called with MiXCR into one record per CDR3 protein. The sample lists 250,000 to 300,000 distinct CDR3 sequences; 15% to 20% were seen once. Notes on this clonotype: Its specificity is unknown.

Sequencing was carried out using PBMCs or a T cell subset sorted from them (not recorded which). The sequence was collected from a man aged 18-30 years who had mild COVID-19 (a few samples of this study predate the infection). Cell type and time point are not known. The gene calls are TRBV6-1 and TRBJ1-5; TRBD1 might be the D (6 bases). CDR3 sequence: CASSERGVGRWNQPQHF. The CDR3 nucleotides are TGTGCCAGCAGTGAAAGGGGGGTTGGACGGTGGAATCAGCCCCAGCATTTT.